These T cell receptor beta chains were read from a single sample in a study of shared clonotypes between healthy human individuals. Profiled with immunoSEQ multiplex PCR; TCRdb holds only in-frame clones, not every one. This table holds about 470,000 clones, more than 75% found once. Sequenced material: PBMCs. The receptors stem from a woman in her 40s in good health. Some clones in this sample may be carry-over from other donors' samples. CDR3s include the opening cysteine and the closing phenylalanine or tryptophan. A D gene is named only where the DNA matches it firmly. Clone size is given for some rows only: seen once, a few or many times, or a class if the clone is expanded.

CDR3,DNA,size,length,D,V,J
CASSKDNAAGAREQYF,TGTGCCAGCAGCAAAGACAACGCAGCGGGCGCCCGCGAGCAGTACTTC,NA,16,NA,TRBV21-1,TRBJ2-7
CASSSRQGAYEQYF,TGTGCCAGTAGTAGTAGACAGGGCGCCTACGAGCAGTACTTC,NA,14,TRBD1,TRBV19,TRBJ2-7
CASSLAPDRVAEAFF,TGCGCCAGCAGCTTGGCCCCCGACAGGGTGGCTGAAGCTTTCTTT,NA,15,TRBD1,TRBV5-1,TRBJ1-1
CSAAPSGRDTQYF,TGCAGCGCCGCCCCTAGCGGGAGGGATACGCAGTATTTT,NA,13,TRBD2,TRBV29-1,TRBJ2-3
CAWSGLGDIQYF,TGTGCCTGGAGCGGGTTGGGGGACATTCAGTACTTC,NA,12,NA,TRBV30,TRBJ2-4
CASSPDRTNTGELFF,TGTGCCAGCAGCCCGGACAGAACGAACACCGGGGAGCTGTTTTTT,few,15,NA,TRBV7-3,TRBJ2-2
CASSLAVGRGGNEQFF,TGTGCCAGCAGCTTAGCGGTGGGGAGAGGGGGCAATGAGCAGTTCTTC,once,16,NA,TRBV7-9,TRBJ2-1
CASSDGGRFGELFF,TGTGCCAGCAGTGACGGCGGGAGGTTCGGGGAGCTGTTTTTT,NA,14,TRBD2,TRBV2,TRBJ2-2
CASSARGSTDTQYF,TGTGCCAGTAGCGCGAGGGGGAGCACAGATACGCAGTATTTT,NA,14,NA,TRBV19,TRBJ2-3
CASSWGTDNQPQHF,TGTGCCAGCAGCTGGGGGACGGACAATCAGCCCCAGCATTTT,few,14,NA,TRBV7-9,TRBJ1-5
CASSTTPLRDLYGYTF,TGTGCCAGCAGTACCACACCCCTCAGGGATCTCTATGGCTACACCTTC,NA,16,NA,TRBV2,TRBJ1-2
CAISDYLGGEAFF,TGTGCCATCAGTGACTATTTGGGCGGTGAAGCTTTCTTT,once,13,NA,TRBV10-3,TRBJ1-1
CASGLAFRETQYF,TGTGCCAGCGGTCTAGCGTTTCGAGAGACCCAGTACTTC,NA,13,NA,TRBV6-5,TRBJ2-5
CASKAGGSYSPLHF,TGTGCCAGCAAGGCAGGGGGGTCGTATTCACCCCTCCACTTT,few,14,TRBD1,TRBV6-6,TRBJ1-6
CASSRRGQGSTEAFF,TGTGCCAGCAGCAGAAGGGGACAGGGATCCACTGAAGCTTTCTTT,NA,15,TRBD1,TRBV5-4,TRBJ1-1
CASSLGTSGITGELFF,TGTGCCAGCAGCCTCGGGACTAGCGGGATCACCGGGGAGCTGTTTTTT,NA,16,TRBD2,TRBV5-4,TRBJ2-2
CASSIRTSGSYEQYF,TGTGCCAGTAGTATCCGGACTAGCGGGAGCTACGAGCAGTACTTC,NA,15,TRBD2,TRBV19,TRBJ2-7
CASSSEGQGSYEQYF,TGTGCCAGCAGCTCGGAGGGGCAGGGTTCCTACGAGCAGTACTTC,NA,15,NA,TRBV7-2,TRBJ2-7
CASRGLAGANEQFF,TGCGCCAGCAGAGGACTAGCGGGAGCGAATGAGCAGTTCTTC,NA,14,TRBD2,TRBV10-1,TRBJ2-1
CASSAAPEDRGYNEQFF,TGTGCCAGCAGCGCCGCGCCCGAGGACAGGGGCTACAATGAGCAGTTCTTC,NA,17,TRBD1,TRBV7-8,TRBJ2-1
CARIMAGSSGYTF,TGTGCCAGGATCATGGCAGGGTCGAGCGGCTACACCTTC,NA,13,NA,TRBV11-2,TRBJ1-2
CASSSRVTEAFF,TGTGCCAGCAGCTCCAGGGTTACTGAAGCTTTCTTT,NA,12,NA,TRBV7-2,TRBJ1-1
CASKTPDTGELFF,TGTGCCAGCAAGACTCCGGACACCGGGGAGCTGTTTTTT,few,13,NA,TRBV19,TRBJ2-2
CASSSGVQDPSGNTIYF,TGTGCCAGCAGCTCCGGTGTCCAGGACCCCTCTGGAAACACCATATATTTT,NA,17,NA,TRBV9,TRBJ1-3
CASSLKGTGLHEQYF,TGTGCCAGCAGCTTAAAGGGGACAGGGCTTCACGAGCAGTACTTC,NA,15,TRBD1,TRBV7-3,TRBJ2-7
CASSLGLGETQYF,TGTGCCAGCAGTCTGGGCCTCGGAGAGACCCAGTACTTC,NA,13,NA,TRBV6-4,TRBJ2-5
CASRGGRNTGELFF,TGTGCCAGCAGAGGTGGGAGGAACACCGGGGAGCTGTTTTTT,NA,14,NA,TRBV27,TRBJ2-2
CASSPLSGWEETQYF,TGTGCCAGCTCACCACTATCCGGATGGGAAGAGACCCAGTACTTC,NA,15,NA,TRBV18,TRBJ2-5
CASSASGRVEQFF,TGCGCCAGCAGTGCTAGCGGGAGGGTTGAGCAGTTCTTC,NA,13,TRBD2,TRBV5-1,TRBJ2-1
CAISESSSGSPDTQYF,TGTGCCATCAGTGAGTCTTCTAGCGGGAGCCCAGATACGCAGTATTTT,NA,16,TRBD2,TRBV10-3,TRBJ2-3
CASSFSARSSGANVLTF,TGCGCCAGCAGCTTCTCCGCCAGGAGCTCTGGGGCCAACGTCCTGACTTTC,NA,17,NA,TRBV5-1,TRBJ2-6
CASSPGQGFSAFF,TGTGCCAGCAGCCCTGGACAGGGCTTTTCAGCTTTCTTT,NA,13,TRBD1,TRBV4-2,TRBJ1-1
CASSVGGGREQYF,TGTGCCAGCAGTGTCGGGGGAGGGCGCGAGCAGTACTTC,NA,13,TRBD2,TRBV27,TRBJ2-7